The source of this T cell receptor (beta chain) is a study of Ad26.COV2.S vaccination and SARS-CoV-2 variants. Profiling relied on immunoSEQ multiplex PCR, and the TCRdb table lists in-frame clones only, not all of them. The sample yields 150,000 to 200,000 clones, 87% seen once. Broader study findings: Vaccinated individuals (as opposed to placebo recipients) had higher spike-specific TCR breadth. Vaccine and placebo groups showed comparable non-spike TCR breadth.

Remarks on this clone: Its antigen is currently unknown.

The sequence was collected from a human donor who had recovered from COVID-19. The source material was peripheral blood, sampled after recovery from COVID-19.

CDR3 amino acids: CASSLGGGRKTEAFF. The CDR3 nucleotides are TGTGCCAGCAGCTTAGGCGGGGGGCGGAAGACTGAAGCTTTCTTT. The chain is built from TRBV7-2 and TRBJ1-1, with D perhaps matching TRBD1 (6 bases). V lost 1 base to trimming and J lost 5 bases, with 14 bases between them. The CDR3 length is 15 residues. The germline CDR1 and CDR2 sequences are SGHTA and FQGNSA. The full variable domain, with the rest looked up from reference TRBV7-2 and TRBJ1-1, is GAGVSQSPSNKVTEKGKDVELRCDPISGHTALYWYRQSLGQGLEFLIYFQGNSAPDKSGLPSDRFSAERTGGSVSTLTIQRTQQEDSAVYLCASSLGGGRKTEAFFGQGTRLTVV.